The 5 T cell receptor beta chains below were found in one sample sequenced in a study of shared clonotypes between healthy human individuals. Using immunoSEQ multiplex PCR, the repertoire was profiled, and TCRdb retains in-frame clones only, with some absent. The sample includes about 1.5 million clones, 98% of them seen just once. Sample: naive CD4+ T cells sorted from blood. Specified subset: CD45RA+ positively selected. The receptors were gathered from a young man in good health.

The chain couples TRBV5-1 to TRBJ2-2; D is uncertain. Deletions cut 0 bases from V and 7 bases from J, with 10 bases between. Germline V lookup: CDR1 SGHRS, CDR2 YFSETQ. The CDR3 length is 14 residues. The CDR3 bases are TGCGCCAGCAGCTTGGATGGTGGGGTCGGGGAGCTGTTTTTT. Its protein product is CASSLDGGVGELFF.

The V gene is TRBV5-4, the J gene TRBJ2-1; 9 positions match TRBD2. CDR3 size: 15 residues. Per germline, CDR1 SGHNT and CDR2 YYREEE (reference sequence). Germline trimming cut 5 bases from V and 0 bases from J; bases unmatched to any gene: 3. The CDR3 nucleotides read TGTGCCAGCAGACGTAGCGGGGGCTCCTACAATGAGCAGTTCTTC. The encoded protein is CASRRSGGSYNEQFF.

The chain uses TRBV27 and TRBJ1-4; D remains unclear. This CDR3 region has 14 residues. Per the germline V gene, CDR1 is MNHEY and CDR2 is SMNVEV (reference sequence). V lost 0 bases, J lost 4 bases, and 6 bases lay in between. DNA of the CDR3: TGTGCCAGCAGTTTATCCAGACGTAATGAAAAACTGTTTTTT. It translates to CASSLSRRNEKLFF.

The chain is built from TRBV28 and TRBJ2-7; 10 positions match TRBD2. CDR1 and CDR2 from the germline V gene are MDHEN and SYDVKM. The CDR3 runs to 14 residues. V gave up 5 bases and J gave up 2 bases; unmatched junction bases: 3. This CDR3 reads CASSRSGRTYEQYF. CDR3 coding DNA: TGTGCCAGCAGTCGTAGCGGGAGGACCTACGAGCAGTACTTC.

With regard to this clone: Sequence at one end of the junction differs from germline and may be a read error. The CDR3 coding sequence is TGCGCCTCGGCTAGCGGGGAGCTAGCCAAAAACATTCAGTACTTC. This codes for CASASGELAKNIQYF. This chain connects TRBV28 to TRBJ2-4; 9 positions match TRBD2. The CDR3 covers 15 residues. Germline CDR1 and CDR2: MDHEN and SYDVKM.